The 7 T cell receptor beta chains listed next were all sequenced from one sample in a study of blood T cells in healthy people across ages. Using a J-beta primer mix together with a sample-barcoded 5' primer, a second PCR was run for 7 to 11 cycles. TCRdb fed the 5' RACE reads into MiXCR, producing one record per CDR3 protein. The table lists more than 900,000 distinct CDR3 sequences, 25% of them singletons. These data are also associated with another study on T cells of mothers and their children.

Sequenced input: blood. The receptors stem from a girl aged 2-10 years in good health.

This clonotype was picked up a small number of times. This chain uses TRBV12-3 or TRBV12-4 with TRBJ2-1; D is unclear. This CDR3 has 12 amino acids. The V end lost 8 bases, the J end lost 5 bases, and 10 bases lay between the germline ends. CDR3 nucleotide sequence: TGTGCCAGCGGCCCCCTCAACAATGAGCAGTTCTTC. This translates into CASGPLNNEQFF.

There are many counts of this clonotype. This chain uses TRBV5-1 with TRBJ2-1; no definite D call. The CDR3 has 14 residues. Germline loops: CDR1 SGHRS, CDR2 YFSETQ. The V end lost 0 bases, the J end lost 6 bases, and 10 bases lay between the germline ends. Written as DNA, the CDR3 is TGCGCCAGCAGCTTGGTATCTTTGGTCAATGAGCAGTTCTTC. It translates to CASSLVSLVNEQFF. Variable domain in full (rest from reference TRBV5-1 and TRBJ2-1): KAGVTQTPRYLIKTRGQQVTLSCSPISGHRSVSWYQQTPGQGLQFLFEYFSETQRNKGNFPGRFSGRQFSNSRSEMNVSTLELGDSALYLCASSLVSLVNEQFFGPGTRLTVL.

J is TRBJ1-2 and V is TRBV7-3, with D possibly TRBD1 on 5 matching bases. The CDR3 contains 15 residues. Germline CDR1 reads SGHTA; CDR2 reads FQGTGA. Trimming removed 5 bases from V and 2 bases from J, with 15 bases in between. CDR3 protein: CASSPLRQRNYGYTF. The CDR3 nucleotides read TGTGCCAGCAGCCCACTCAGACAGAGGAACTATGGCTACACCTTC.

The rearrangement links TRBV10-3 to TRBJ1-5; 10 bases map to TRBD1. V dropped 3 bases and J dropped 0; count of bases not matched to a gene: 5. Per germline, CDR1 ENHRY and CDR2 SYGVKD. CDR3 length: 17 amino acids. The CDR3 nucleotides read TGTGCCATCAGTGATGGGACAGGGGACTATAGCAATCAGCCCCAGCATTTT. It codes for CAISDGTGDYSNQPQHF.

The rearrangement joins TRBV4-1 to TRBJ1-2; D unclear. V was clipped by 0 bases and J by 8 bases, with 10 bases between them. The CDR3 length is 13 residues. Looked up from germline, CDR1 is MGHRA and CDR2 is YSYEKL. CDR3 residues: CASSQDLAQGYTF. The DNA of the CDR3 is TGCGCCAGCAGCCAAGACCTTGCACAGGGCTACACCTTC.

This rearrangement joins TRBV7-7 to TRBJ2-5; D is ambiguous. Trimming took off 2 bases at V and 8 bases at J, with 18 bases between the two ends. The CDR3 runs to 15 residues. Germline V lookup: CDR1 SSHAT, CDR2 FNYEAQ (reference sequence). CDR3 sequence: CASSLFDPTVGTQYF. DNA for the CDR3: TGTGCCAGCAGCTTATTTGACCCGACGGTAGGAACCCAGTACTTC.

The chain uses TRBV10-2 and TRBJ1-2; D perhaps matches TRBD1 (6 bases). The CDR3 covers 14 residues. Germline V gene data show CDR1 as WSHSY and CDR2 as SAAADI. Trimming took off 5 bases at V and 4 bases at J, with 14 bases between the two ends. CDR3 amino acids: CASSPTGHLYGYTF. The CDR3 bases are TGCGCCAGCAGTCCTACAGGGCACCTCTATGGCTACACCTTC.